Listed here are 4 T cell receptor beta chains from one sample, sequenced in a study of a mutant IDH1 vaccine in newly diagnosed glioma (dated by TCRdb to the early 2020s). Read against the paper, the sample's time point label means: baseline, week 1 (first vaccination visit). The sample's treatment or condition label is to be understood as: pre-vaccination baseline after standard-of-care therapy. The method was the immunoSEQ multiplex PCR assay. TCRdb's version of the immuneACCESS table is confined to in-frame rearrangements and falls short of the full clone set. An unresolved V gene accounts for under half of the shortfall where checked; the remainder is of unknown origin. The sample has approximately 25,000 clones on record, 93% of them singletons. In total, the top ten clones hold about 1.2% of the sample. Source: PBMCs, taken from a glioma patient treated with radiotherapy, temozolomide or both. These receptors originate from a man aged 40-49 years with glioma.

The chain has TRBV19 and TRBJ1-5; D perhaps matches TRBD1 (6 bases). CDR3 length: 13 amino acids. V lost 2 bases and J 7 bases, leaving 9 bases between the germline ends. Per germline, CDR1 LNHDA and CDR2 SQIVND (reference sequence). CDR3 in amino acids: CASSITGRQPQHF. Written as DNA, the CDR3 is TGTGCCAGTAGTATAACAGGGAGGCAGCCCCAGCATTTT.

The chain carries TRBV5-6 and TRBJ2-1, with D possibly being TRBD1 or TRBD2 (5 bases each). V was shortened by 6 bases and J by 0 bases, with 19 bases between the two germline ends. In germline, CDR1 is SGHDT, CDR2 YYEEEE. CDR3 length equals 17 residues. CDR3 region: CASTTGPGFSSYNEQFF. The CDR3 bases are TGTGCCAGCACCACGGGGCCAGGGTTTAGCTCCTACAATGAGCAGTTCTTC.

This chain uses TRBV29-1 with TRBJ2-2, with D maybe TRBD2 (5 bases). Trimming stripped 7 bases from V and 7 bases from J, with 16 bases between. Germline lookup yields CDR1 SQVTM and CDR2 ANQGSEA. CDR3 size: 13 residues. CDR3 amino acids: CSANKLEDGELFF. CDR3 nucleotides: TGCAGCGCCAATAAACTGGAGGACGGGGAGCTGTTTTTT.

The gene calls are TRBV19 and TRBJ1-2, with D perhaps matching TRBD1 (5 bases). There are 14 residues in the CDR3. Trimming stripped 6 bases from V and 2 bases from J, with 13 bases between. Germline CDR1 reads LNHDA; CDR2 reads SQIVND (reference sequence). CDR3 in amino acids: CASRGRDRNYGYTF. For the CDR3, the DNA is TGTGCCAGTAGAGGCAGGGACCGCAACTATGGCTACACCTTC.